One sample yielded the 15 T cell receptor beta chains listed below, sequenced in a study of T cells in localized non-small cell lung cancer. Only in-frame clones appear in the TCRdb table, and some are missing; sequencing was by immunoSEQ multiplex PCR. The repertoire has around 69,000 clones, under 90% of them found once; the top ten carry roughly 2%. Sequencing was performed on peripheral blood, taken before any cancer treatment. Every receptor here comes from a woman aged 40-69 years with stage I lung adenocarcinoma.

The chain joins TRBV2 to TRBJ2-4; D possibly corresponds to TRBD2 (6 bases). The V and J ends lost 8 bases and 1 base respectively, with 21 bases between them. Germline lookup yields CDR1 SNHLY and CDR2 FYNNEI. The CDR3 runs 17 residues. The CDR3 bases are TGTGCCAGCGTTTCGGGACTTCCCGGGGAGGCCAAAAACATTCAGTACTTC. Protein sequence: CASVSGLPGEAKNIQYF.

Written as DNA, the CDR3 is TGTGCCAGCAGCTATTCAGGGGGATCCAATCAGCCCCAGCATTTT. This sequence encodes CASSYSGGSNQPQHF. The chain has TRBV6-5 and TRBJ1-5; 7 bases match TRBD1. V lost 6 bases, J lost 3 bases, and 8 bases stayed unmatched. This CDR3 spans 15 amino acids. Germline CDR1 MNHEY, CDR2 SVGAGI.

The chain recombines TRBV7-2 with TRBJ1-2, with D possibly being TRBD1 (5 bases). Germline values: CDR1 SGHTA, CDR2 FQGNSA. V lost 1 base, J lost 5 bases, and 8 bases lay in between. The CDR3 runs 13 residues. The CDR3 DNA reads as TGTGCCAGCAGCTTAGAGGACATTTATGGCTACACCTTC. Translating gives CASSLEDIYGYTF. Full variable domain (outside the CDR3, taken from reference TRBV7-2 and TRBJ1-2): GAGVSQSPSNKVTEKGKDVELRCDPISGHTALYWYRQSLGQGLEFLIYFQGNSAPDKSGLPSDRFSAERTGGSVSTLTIQRTQQEDSAVYLCASSLEDIYGYTFGSGTRLTVV.

The table lists this clone with a count of one. The chain couples TRBV7-6 to TRBJ2-1; tentative D call: TRBD1 (5 bases). This CDR3 has 13 amino acids. CDR1 SGHVS and CDR2 FNYEAQ come from the germline V gene. The V end was cut by 1 base, the J end by 7 bases, with 8 bases between. CDR3 residues: CASSLEGQNEQFF. As DNA, the CDR3 is TGTGCCAGCAGCTTAGAGGGGCAGAATGAGCAGTTCTTC.

The rearrangement joins TRBV14 to TRBJ1-4; the D gene is possibly TRBD1 (5 bases). V lost 1 base and J lost 8, with 14 bases in between. There are 15 residues in the CDR3. The germline CDR1 and CDR2 sequences are SGHDN and FVKESK. The CDR3 sequence is CASSQGRGEREKLFF. The CDR3, as DNA: TGTGCCAGCAGCCAAGGACGAGGGGAGCGGGAAAAACTGTTTTTT. The whole variable domain, filled in from reference TRBV14 and TRBJ1-4, reads EAGVTQFPSHSVIEKGQTVTLRCDPISGHDNLYWYRRVMGKEIKFLLHFVKESKQDESGMPNNRFLAERTGGTYSTLKVQPAELEDSGVYFCASSQGRGEREKLFFGSGTQLSVL.

DNA for the CDR3: TGCAGCGTGTCTAGGGGGCCCCAAGAGACCCAGTACTTC. Amino acids: CSVSRGPQETQYF. The rearrangement uses TRBV29-1 and TRBJ2-5; 7 bases are a match to TRBD1. Unmatched junction bases numbered 5, after V lost 6 bases and J lost 1 base. The CDR3 spans 13 residues. Germline CDR1 is SQVTM and CDR2 is ANQGSEA.

This chain connects TRBV2 to TRBJ1-1; D gene uncertain. The V and J ends lost 7 bases and 4 bases respectively, with 19 bases between them. The CDR3 sequence is 15 residues long. The germline gives CDR1 SNHLY, CDR2 FYNNEI. The CDR3 loop reads CASKKAEKPGTEAFF. Written as DNA, the CDR3 is TGTGCCAGCAAGAAGGCAGAGAAACCCGGCACTGAAGCTTTCTTT.

The CDR3 loop reads CASSNPTGSAYEQYF. The DNA of the CDR3 is TGTGCCAGTAGTAATCCGACAGGGAGTGCGTACGAGCAGTACTTC. V usage is TRBV19 and J usage is TRBJ2-7; the match to TRBD1 covers 7 bases. V lost 4 bases and J lost 4; bases outside the gene matches: 10. CDR3 length: 15 residues. Germline V gene sequence: CDR1 LNHDA, CDR2 SQIVND (reference sequence).

The V and J genes are TRBV4-2 and TRBJ2-1; D may match TRBD1 or TRBD2 (5 bases each). There are 16 residues in the CDR3. Trimming left V 0 bases short and J 4 bases short, with 13 bases between. Germline CDR1 is LGHNA and CDR2 is YNFKEQ. The CDR3 region has the DNA TGTGCCAGCAGCCAAGATGGGACCCTAATATACAATGAGCAGTTCTTC. Its protein is CASSQDGTLIYNEQFF.

The rearrangement uses TRBV6-6 and TRBJ1-2; D is undetermined. Germline loops: CDR1 MNHNY, CDR2 SVGAGI (reference sequence). The CDR3 sequence is 16 residues long. The V gene lost 0 bases and the J gene lost 2 bases, with 13 bases spanning the gap. As DNA, the CDR3 is TGTGCCAGCAGTTACTCGAAGGGCAGCCCCAACTATGGCTACACCTTC. Translated, it gives CASSYSKGSPNYGYTF.

The chain carries TRBV16 and TRBJ1-3; D may be TRBD1 (6 bases). The CDR3 extends over 14 amino acids. The germline gives CDR1 KGHSY, CDR2 FQNENV. Trimming shortened V by 6 bases and J by 0 bases, and 9 bases separated the two germline ends. The CDR3 is CASRNRVSGNTIYF. The CDR3 nucleotides are TGTGCCAGCAGGAACAGGGTCTCTGGAAACACCATATATTTT.

The J gene is TRBJ2-7, the V gene TRBV13; 7 bases are a match to TRBD2. The CDR3 loop spans 16 amino acids. J gave up 6 bases and V 5 bases, and 16 bases lay outside the gene matches. Germline CDR1 is PRHDT and CDR2 is FYEKMQ (reference sequence). The CDR3 loop reads CASSPLTGGSTGEQYF. The CDR3 DNA reads as TGTGCCAGCAGCCCCCTCACGGGGGGTTCAACCGGCGAGCAGTACTTC. Drawing the rest from reference TRBV13 and TRBJ2-7, the complete variable domain is AAGVIQSPRHLIKEKRETATLKCYPIPRHDTVYWYQQGPGQDPQFLISFYEKMQSDKGSIPDRFSAQQFSDYHSELNMSSLELGDSALYFCASSPLTGGSTGEQYFGPGTRLTVT.

This clone was observed once. The chain joins TRBV27 to TRBJ2-2, with 9 nucleotides matching TRBD1. Germline V gene sequence: CDR1 MNHEY, CDR2 SMNVEV (reference sequence). The CDR3 totals 15 residues. J lost 6 bases, V lost 7 bases, and 9 bases had no gene match. The CDR3 DNA follows: TGTGCCAGCACCAAACAGGGGGCTTCCCCCGGGGAGCTGTTTTTT. Translation: CASTKQGASPGELFF.

V gene TRBV6-6 combines with J gene TRBJ1-3, with 7 bases that match TRBD1. The V gene end was trimmed by 6 bases and the J gene end by 7 bases; junction bases not matched to a gene: 6. The germline V gene encodes CDR1 MNHNY and CDR2 SVGAGI (reference sequence). The CDR3 extends over 13 amino acids. CDR3 nucleotide sequence: TGTGCCAGCAGCGGGACAGCTAGCAACACCATATATTTT. This sequence encodes CASSGTASNTIYF.

CDR3 region: CSARRDYSTYF. The CDR3 DNA reads TGCAGTGCCCGCCGGGACTATTCGACGTATTTT. The chain is built from TRBV20-1 and TRBJ2-3, with 7 positions matching TRBD2. V shed 6 bases, J shed 14 bases, and the junction held 11 bases outside the gene matches. The CDR3 consists of 11 residues. CDR1 DFQATT and CDR2 SNEGSKA come from the germline V gene (reference sequence).